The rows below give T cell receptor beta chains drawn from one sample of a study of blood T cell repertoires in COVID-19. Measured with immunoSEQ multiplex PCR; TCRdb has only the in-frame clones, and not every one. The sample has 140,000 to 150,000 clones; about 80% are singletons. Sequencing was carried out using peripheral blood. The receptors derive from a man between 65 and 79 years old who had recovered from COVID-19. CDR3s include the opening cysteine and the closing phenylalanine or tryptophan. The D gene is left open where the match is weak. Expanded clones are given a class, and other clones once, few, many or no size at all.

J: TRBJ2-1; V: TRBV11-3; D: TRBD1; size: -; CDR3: CASSRGDRYNEQFF; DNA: TGTGCCAGCAGCAGAGGGGACAGATACAATGAGCAGTTCTTC
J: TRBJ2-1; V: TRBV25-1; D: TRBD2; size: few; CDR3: CASSDGKRGHNEQFF; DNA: TGTGCCAGCAGTGACGGAAAGCGGGGACACAATGAGCAGTTCTTC
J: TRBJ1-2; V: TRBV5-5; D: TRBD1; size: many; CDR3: CASSLFGDRGHGYTF; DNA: TGTGCCAGCAGCTTGTTCGGGGACAGGGGGCACGGCTACACCTTC
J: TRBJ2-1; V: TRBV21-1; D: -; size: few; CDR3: CASSKERTSGRAGEQFF; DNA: TGTGCCAGCAGCAAAGAGAGAACTAGCGGGAGGGCCGGTGAGCAGTTCTTC
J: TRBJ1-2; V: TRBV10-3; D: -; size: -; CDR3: CAAGGETNYGYTF; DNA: TGTGCCGCCGGGGGAGAGACCAACTATGGCTACACCTTC
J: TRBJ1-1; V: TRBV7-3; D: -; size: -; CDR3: CASSEGPFDTEAFF; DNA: TGTGCCAGCAGCGAGGGCCCGTTCGACACTGAAGCTTTCTTT
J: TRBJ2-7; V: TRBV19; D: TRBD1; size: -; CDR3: CASSWDRAYEQYF; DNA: TGTGCCAGTAGTTGGGACAGGGCCTACGAGCAGTACTTC
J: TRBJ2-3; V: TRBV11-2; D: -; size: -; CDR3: CASSSLPADTQYF; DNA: TGTGCCAGCAGCTCCCTACCCGCGGATACGCAGTATTTT
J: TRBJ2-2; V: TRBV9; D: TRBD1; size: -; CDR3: CASSPGGSYTGELFF; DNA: TGTGCCAGCAGTCCAGGGGGTTCGTACACCGGGGAGCTGTTTTTT
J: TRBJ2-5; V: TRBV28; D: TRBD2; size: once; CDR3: CASRNRSGRGPETQYF; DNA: TGTGCCAGCAGAAACCGAAGCGGGAGGGGCCCGGAGACCCAGTACTTC
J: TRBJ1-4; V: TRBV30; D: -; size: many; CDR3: CAWSGTPGTGEKLFF; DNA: TGTGCCTGGAGTGGAACCCCCGGGACTGGGGAAAAACTGTTTTTT
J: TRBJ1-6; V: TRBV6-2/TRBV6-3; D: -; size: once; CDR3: CASSYSANSYNSPLHF; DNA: TGTGCCAGCAGTTACTCGGCTAACAGCTATAATTCACCCCTCCACTTT
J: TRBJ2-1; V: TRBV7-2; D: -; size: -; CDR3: CASSQEVSRGNEQFF; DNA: TGTGCCAGCAGCCAAGAAGTATCGAGGGGGAATGAGCAGTTCTTC
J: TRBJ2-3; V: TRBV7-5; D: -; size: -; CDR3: CARAPRGVEDTQYF; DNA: TGTGCCAGAGCACCGCGGGGTGTTGAAGATACGCAGTATTTT
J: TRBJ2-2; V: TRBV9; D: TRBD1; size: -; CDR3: CASSVAGDRNTGELFF; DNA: TGTGCCAGCAGCGTAGCAGGGGACAGAAACACCGGGGAGCTGTTTTTT
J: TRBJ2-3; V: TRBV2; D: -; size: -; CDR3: CASSDLLAGAHPDTQYF; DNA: TGTGCCAGCAGTGATCTCCTAGCTGGAGCCCACCCAGATACGCAGTATTTT
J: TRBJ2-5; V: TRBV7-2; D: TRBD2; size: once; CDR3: CASSLAYLAGRETQYF; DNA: TGTGCCAGCAGCTTAGCGTATTTAGCGGGGCGGGAGACCCAGTACTTC
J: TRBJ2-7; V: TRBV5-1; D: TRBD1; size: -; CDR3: CASSSAPGQGYEQYF; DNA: TGCGCCAGCAGCTCTGCTCCGGGACAGGGTTACGAGCAGTACTTC
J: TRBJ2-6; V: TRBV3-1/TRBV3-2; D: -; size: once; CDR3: CASSDHGSGANVLTF; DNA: TGTGCCAGCAGCGATCACGGCTCTGGGGCCAACGTCCTGACTTTC
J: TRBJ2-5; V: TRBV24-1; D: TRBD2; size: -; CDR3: CATSDPWTSGQETQYF; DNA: TGTGCCACCAGTGACCCGTGGACTAGCGGCCAAGAGACCCAGTACTTC
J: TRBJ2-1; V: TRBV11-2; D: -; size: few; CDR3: CASSLNRESDEQFF; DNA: TGTGCCAGCAGCTTAAATCGGGAGTCTGATGAGCAGTTCTTC
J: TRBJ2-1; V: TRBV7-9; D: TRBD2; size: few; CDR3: CASSRTSGRLNEQFF; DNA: TGTGCCAGCAGCCGGACTAGCGGGAGATTGAATGAGCAGTTCTTC
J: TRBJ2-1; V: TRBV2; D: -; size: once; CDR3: CASSRGAYNEQFF; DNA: TGTGCCAGCAGCCGGGGGGCTTACAATGAGCAGTTCTTC
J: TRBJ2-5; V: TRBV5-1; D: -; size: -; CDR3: CASSGGTQETQYF; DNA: TGCGCCAGCAGTGGAGGGACCCAAGAGACCCAGTACTTC
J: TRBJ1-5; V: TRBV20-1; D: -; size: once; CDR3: CSASATGGPNNQPQHF; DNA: TGCAGTGCTAGTGCCACGGGGGGCCCTAACAATCAGCCCCAGCATTTT
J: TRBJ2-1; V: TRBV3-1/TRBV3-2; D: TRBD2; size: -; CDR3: CASSREILAGGLGQFF; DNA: TGTGCCAGCAGCAGGGAGATTCTAGCGGGAGGACTTGGGCAGTTCTTC
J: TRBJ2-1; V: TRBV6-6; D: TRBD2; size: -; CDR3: CASTSSWTSGRAAPYNEQFF; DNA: TGTGCCAGCACCTCCTCCTGGACTAGCGGGAGGGCCGCGCCCTACAATGAGCAGTTCTTC
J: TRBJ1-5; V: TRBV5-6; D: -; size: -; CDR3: CASSTWGGAKNQPQHF; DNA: TGTGCCAGCAGCACCTGGGGGGGGGCGAAAAATCAGCCCCAGCATTTT
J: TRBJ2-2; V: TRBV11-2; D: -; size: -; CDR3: CASSFQAGLSGELFF; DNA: TGTGCCAGCAGCTTCCAGGCGGGATTGTCCGGGGAGCTGTTTTTT
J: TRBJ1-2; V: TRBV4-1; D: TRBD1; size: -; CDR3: CASSQDNLRDRALQGYTF; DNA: TGCGCCAGCAGCCAAGATAATTTGCGGGACAGGGCCCTTCAAGGCTACACCTTC
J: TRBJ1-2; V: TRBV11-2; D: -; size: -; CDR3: CASSLVEGGTNYGYTF; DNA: TGTGCCAGCAGCCTGGTAGAGGGGGGGACTAACTATGGCTACACCTTC
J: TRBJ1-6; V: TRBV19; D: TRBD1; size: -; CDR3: CASSTQTGHSPLHF; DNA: TGTGCCAGTAGTACCCAGACAGGGCATTCACCCCTCCACTTT
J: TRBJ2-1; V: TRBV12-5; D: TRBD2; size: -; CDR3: CASGYRLAGVYNEQFF; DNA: TGTGCTAGTGGTTACAGACTAGCGGGGGTATACAATGAGCAGTTCTTC
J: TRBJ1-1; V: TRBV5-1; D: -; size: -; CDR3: CASSLWGGNTEAFF; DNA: TGCGCCAGCAGCCTTTGGGGGGGAAACACTGAAGCTTTCTTT
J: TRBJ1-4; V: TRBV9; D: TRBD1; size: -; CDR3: CASSGISGGSEKLFF; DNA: TGTGCCAGCAGCGGGATTTCAGGGGGCAGTGAAAAACTGTTTTTT
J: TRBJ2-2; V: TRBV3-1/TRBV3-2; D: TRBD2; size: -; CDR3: CASSNPQTGLAVPGELFF; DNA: TGTGCCAGCAGCAACCCCCAGACGGGACTAGCGGTTCCCGGGGAGCTGTTTTTT
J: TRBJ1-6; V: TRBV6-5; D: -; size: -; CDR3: CASSYSQQGLAPLHF; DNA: TGTGCCAGCAGTTACTCTCAACAGGGTTTGGCACCCCTCCACTTT
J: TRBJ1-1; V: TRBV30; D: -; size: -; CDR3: CAWSLKGGRGNTEAFF; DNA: TGTGCCTGGAGTCTTAAGGGGGGGAGGGGGAACACTGAAGCTTTCTTT
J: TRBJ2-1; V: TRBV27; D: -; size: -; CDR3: CASSLTWLGDEQFF; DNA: TGTGCCAGCAGTCTCACCTGGTTGGGCGATGAGCAGTTCTTC
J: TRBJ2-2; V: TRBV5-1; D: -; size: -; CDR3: CASSSSTGELFF; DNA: TGCGCCAGCAGCTCGAGCACCGGGGAGCTGTTTTTT
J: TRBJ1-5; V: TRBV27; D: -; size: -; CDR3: CASSWDAGGNQPQHF; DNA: TGTGCCAGCAGTTGGGACGCAGGGGGCAATCAGCCCCAGCATTTT
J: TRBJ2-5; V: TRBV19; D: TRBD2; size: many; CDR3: CASSALAGGPETQYF; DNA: TGTGCCAGTAGTGCCCTAGCGGGAGGGCCGGAGACCCAGTACTTC
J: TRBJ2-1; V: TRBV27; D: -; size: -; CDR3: CASSRPEGNEQFF; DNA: TGTGCCAGCAGTAGACCCGAGGGCAATGAGCAGTTCTTC